This TCR beta chain comes out of a study of T cell changes during pregnancy in multiple sclerosis. Measured with immunoSEQ multiplex PCR; TCRdb has only the in-frame clones, and not every one. The top ten clones hold 0.95% to 1.5% of a sample with roughly 48,000 clones, 80% to 90% of them seen once. This specimen was CD4+ T cells from peripheral blood mononuclear cells, taken in the second trimester of pregnancy. The sequence derives from a female donor with multiple sclerosis, enrolled in a pregnancy study.

The CDR3 nucleotides read TGCGCCAGCAGCCAAACAGGGGACCAAGAGACCCAGTACTTC. Its protein product is CASSQTGDQETQYF. The chain links TRBV5-1 to TRBJ2-5; 7 bases fit TRBD1. J was trimmed by 0 bases and V by 4 bases; bases with no gene match: 3. This CDR3 has 14 amino acids. The V gene's germline CDR1 is SGHRS and CDR2 YFSETQ.